These 5 T cell receptor beta chains share one sample of origin, sequenced in a study of CD8+ T cells in alopecia areata. cDNA reverse transcribed from extracted RNA served as the sequencing template. TCRdb's table, derived via immunoSEQ multiplex PCR, lists solely in-frame clones and lacks some. Of about 200,000 clones in the sample, 60% were seen once. Treatment: oral pan-JAK inhibitor, 5-10 mg twice daily. Sample: CD4+ T cells sorted from blood, taken at week 24, from a patient treated with tofacitinib. All receptors come from a human donor with alopecia areata.

The J gene is TRBJ2-2, the V gene TRBV15; unclear D gene. This CDR3 spans 15 amino acids. Germline V lookup: CDR1 LNHNV, CDR2 YYDKDF (reference sequence). Trimming removed 1 base from V and 6 bases from J, with 12 bases in between. The CDR3 reads CATSRVDSSAGELFF. As DNA, the CDR3 is TGTGCCACCAGCAGAGTCGATTCGAGTGCCGGGGAGCTGTTTTTT.

V gene TRBV6-5 combines with J gene TRBJ2-3; a weak D match, TRBD1 (6 bases). The germline V gene has CDR1 MNHEY and CDR2 SVGAGI. This CDR3 region has 15 residues. Trimming shortened V by 0 bases and J by 3 bases, and 10 bases separated the two germline ends. CDR3 in DNA: TGTGCCAGCAGTTACTCACGGACAGCTACAGATACGCAGTATTTT. This gives the protein CASSYSRTATDTQYF.

As DNA, the CDR3 is TGTGCCAGCACCTCGGGAGTTACCTACGAGCAGTACTTC. This gives the protein CASTSGVTYEQYF. This sequence joins TRBV28 and TRBJ2-7; tentatively, D is TRBD2 (6 bases). The germline CDR1 and CDR2 sequences are MDHEN and SYDVKM. The V gene lost 7 bases and the J gene lost 2 bases, with 12 bases spanning the gap. The CDR3 covers 13 residues.

The chain has TRBV6-5 and TRBJ1-1; D unresolved. The CDR3 runs 16 residues. Between the trimmed V and J ends, which lost 2 bases and 3 bases, there was a span of 16 bases. Germline CDR1 reads MNHEY; CDR2 reads SVGAGI. The CDR3 nucleotides read TGTGCCAGCAGTTACGCCGGAGGCGGAAGGGACACTGAAGCTTTCTTT. Translated, it gives CASSYAGGGRDTEAFF.

This clone has a handful of counts. This sequence joins TRBV29-1 and TRBJ2-7, with 8 bases aligning to TRBD2. Germline V gene sequence: CDR1 SQVTM, CDR2 ANQGSEA. J was trimmed by 6 bases and V by 4 bases; bases with no gene match: 11. CDR3 length: 14 residues. The CDR3 DNA reads TGCAGCGTTGGAAACTTAGCGGGATTTTTCGAGCAGTACTTC. Its translation is CSVGNLAGFFEQYF.